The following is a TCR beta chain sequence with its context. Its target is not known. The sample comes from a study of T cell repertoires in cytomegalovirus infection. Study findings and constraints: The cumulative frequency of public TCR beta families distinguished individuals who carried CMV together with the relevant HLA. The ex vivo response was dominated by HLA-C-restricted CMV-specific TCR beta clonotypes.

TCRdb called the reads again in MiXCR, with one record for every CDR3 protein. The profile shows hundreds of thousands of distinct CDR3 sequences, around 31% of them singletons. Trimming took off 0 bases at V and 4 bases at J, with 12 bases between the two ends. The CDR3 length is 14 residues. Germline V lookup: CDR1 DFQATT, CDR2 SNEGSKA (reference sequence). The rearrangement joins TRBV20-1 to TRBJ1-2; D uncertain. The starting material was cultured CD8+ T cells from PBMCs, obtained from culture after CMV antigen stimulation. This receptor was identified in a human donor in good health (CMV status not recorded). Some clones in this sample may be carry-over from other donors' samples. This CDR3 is CSARDRGSIYGYTF. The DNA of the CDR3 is TGCAGTGCTAGAGATCGAGGCAGCATCTATGGCTACACCTTC.